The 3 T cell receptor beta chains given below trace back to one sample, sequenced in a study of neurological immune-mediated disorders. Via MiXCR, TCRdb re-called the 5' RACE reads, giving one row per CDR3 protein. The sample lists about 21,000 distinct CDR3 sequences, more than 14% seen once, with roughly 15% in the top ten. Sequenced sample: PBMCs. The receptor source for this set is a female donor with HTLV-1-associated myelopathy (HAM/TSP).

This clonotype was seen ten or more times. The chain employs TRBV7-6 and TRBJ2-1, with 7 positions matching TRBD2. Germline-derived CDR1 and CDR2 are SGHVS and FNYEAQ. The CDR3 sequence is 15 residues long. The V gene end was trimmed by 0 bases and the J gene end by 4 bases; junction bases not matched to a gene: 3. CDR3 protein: CASSLAASGYNEQFF. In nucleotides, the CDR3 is TGTGCCAGCAGCTTAGCGGCTAGCGGATACAATGAGCAGTTCTTC. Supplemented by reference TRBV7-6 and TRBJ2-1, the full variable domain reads GAGVSQSPRYKVTKRGQDVALRCDPISGHVSLYWYRQALGQGPEFLTYFNYEAQQDKSGLPNDRFSAERPEGSISTLTIQRTEQRDSAMYRCASSLAASGYNEQFFGPGTRLTVL.

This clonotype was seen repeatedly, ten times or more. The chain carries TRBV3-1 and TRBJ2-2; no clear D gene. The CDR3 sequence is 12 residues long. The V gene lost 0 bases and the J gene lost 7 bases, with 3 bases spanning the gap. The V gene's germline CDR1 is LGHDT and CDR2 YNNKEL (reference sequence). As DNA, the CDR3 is TGTGCCAGCAGCCAAGACGGCGGGGAGCTGTTTTTT. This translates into CASSQDGGELFF.

CDR3 protein: CASSLGGRSGSYNEQFF. CDR3 DNA: TGTGCCAGCAGCCTCGGGGGGAGGTCCGGATCCTACAATGAGCAGTTCTTC. V and J are TRBV5-5 and TRBJ2-1; 7 bases are shared with TRBD2. CDR3 length equals 17 residues. The V and J ends lost 4 bases and 1 base, in that order; junction bases with no gene match: 11. From germline, CDR1 is SGHKS and CDR2 YYEKEE (reference sequence).